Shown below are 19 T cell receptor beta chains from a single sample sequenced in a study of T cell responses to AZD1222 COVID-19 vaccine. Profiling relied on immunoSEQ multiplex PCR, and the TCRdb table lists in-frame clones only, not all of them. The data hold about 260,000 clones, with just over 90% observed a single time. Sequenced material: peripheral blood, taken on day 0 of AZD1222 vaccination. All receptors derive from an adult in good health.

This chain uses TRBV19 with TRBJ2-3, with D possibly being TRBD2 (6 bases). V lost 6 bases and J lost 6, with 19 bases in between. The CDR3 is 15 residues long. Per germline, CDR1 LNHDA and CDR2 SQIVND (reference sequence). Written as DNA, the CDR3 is TGTGCCAGTAGCACCCAGGGACTCCACAGGGATACGCAGTATTTT. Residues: CASSTQGLHRDTQYF.

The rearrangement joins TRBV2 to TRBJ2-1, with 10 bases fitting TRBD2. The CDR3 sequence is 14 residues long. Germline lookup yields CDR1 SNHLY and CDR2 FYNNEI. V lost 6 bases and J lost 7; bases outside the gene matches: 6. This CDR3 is CASSRSGRGNEQFF. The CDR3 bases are TGTGCCAGCAGCCGAAGCGGGAGGGGGAATGAGCAGTTCTTC.

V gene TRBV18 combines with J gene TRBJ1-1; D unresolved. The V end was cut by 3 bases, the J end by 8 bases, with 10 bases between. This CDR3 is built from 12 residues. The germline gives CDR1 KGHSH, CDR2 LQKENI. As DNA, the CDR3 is TGTGCCAGCTCACCCCAACCGCCCGAAGCTTTCTTT. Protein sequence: CASSPQPPEAFF.

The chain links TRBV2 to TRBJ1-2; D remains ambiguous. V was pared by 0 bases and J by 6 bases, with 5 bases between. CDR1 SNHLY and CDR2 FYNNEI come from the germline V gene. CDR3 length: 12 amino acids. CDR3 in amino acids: CASSEARDGYTF. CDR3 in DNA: TGTGCCAGCAGTGAAGCGAGGGATGGCTACACCTTC.

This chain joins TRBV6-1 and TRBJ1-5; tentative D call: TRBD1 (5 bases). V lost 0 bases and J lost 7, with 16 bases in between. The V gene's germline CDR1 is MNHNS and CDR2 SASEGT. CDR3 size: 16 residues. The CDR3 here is CASSEAIQGIGQPQHF. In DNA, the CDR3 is TGTGCCAGCAGTGAAGCGATTCAGGGAATAGGGCAGCCCCAGCATTTT.

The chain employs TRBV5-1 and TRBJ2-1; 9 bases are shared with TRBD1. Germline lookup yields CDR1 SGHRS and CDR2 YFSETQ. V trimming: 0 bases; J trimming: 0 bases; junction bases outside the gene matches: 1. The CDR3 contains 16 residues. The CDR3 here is CASSLATGGSYNEQFF. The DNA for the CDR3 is TGCGCCAGCAGCTTGGCGACAGGGGGCTCCTACAATGAGCAGTTCTTC.

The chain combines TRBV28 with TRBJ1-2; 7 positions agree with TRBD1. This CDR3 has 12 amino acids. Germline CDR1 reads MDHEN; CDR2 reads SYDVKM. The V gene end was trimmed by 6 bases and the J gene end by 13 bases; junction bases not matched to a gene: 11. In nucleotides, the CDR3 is TGTGCCAGCAGCCTAGCACAGGGGCTAATCACCTTC. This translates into CASSLAQGLITF.

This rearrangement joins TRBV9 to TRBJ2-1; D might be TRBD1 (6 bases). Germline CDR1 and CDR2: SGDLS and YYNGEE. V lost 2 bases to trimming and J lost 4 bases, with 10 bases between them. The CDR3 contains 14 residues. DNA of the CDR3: TGTGCCAGCAGCGTCGAACAGGGATACAATGAGCAGTTCTTC. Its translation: CASSVEQGYNEQFF. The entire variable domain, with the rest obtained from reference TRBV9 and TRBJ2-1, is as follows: DSGVTQTPKHLITATGQRVTLRCSPRSGDLSVYWYQQSLDQGLQFLIQYYNGEERAKGNILERFSAQQFPDLHSELNLSSLELGDSALYFCASSVEQGYNEQFFGPGTRLTVL.

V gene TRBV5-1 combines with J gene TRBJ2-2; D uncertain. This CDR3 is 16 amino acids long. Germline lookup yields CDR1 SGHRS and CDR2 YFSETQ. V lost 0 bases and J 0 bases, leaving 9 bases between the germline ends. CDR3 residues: CASSLEGPPNTGELFF. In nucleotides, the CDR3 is TGCGCCAGCAGCTTGGAAGGGCCCCCGAACACCGGGGAGCTGTTTTTT. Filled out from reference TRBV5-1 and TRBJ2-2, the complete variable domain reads KAGVTQTPRYLIKTRGQQVTLSCSPISGHRSVSWYQQTPGQGLQFLFEYFSETQRNKGNFPGRFSGRQFSNSRSEMNVSTLELGDSALYLCASSLEGPPNTGELFFGEGSRLTVL.

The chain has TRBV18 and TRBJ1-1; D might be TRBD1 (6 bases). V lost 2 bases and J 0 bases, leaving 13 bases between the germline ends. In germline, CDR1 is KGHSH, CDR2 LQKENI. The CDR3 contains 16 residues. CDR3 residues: CASSPRDTLLNTEAFF. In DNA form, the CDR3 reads TGTGCCAGCTCACCAAGGGACACCCTATTGAACACTGAAGCTTTCTTT. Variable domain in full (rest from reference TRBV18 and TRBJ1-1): NAGVMQNPRHLVRRRGQEARLRCSPMKGHSHVYWYRQLPEEGLKFMVYLQKENIIDESGMPKERFSAEFPKEGPSILRIQQVVRGDSAAYFCASSPRDTLLNTEAFFGQGTRLTVV.

Here the CDR3 DNA reads TGTGCCAGCAGCCAAGGCGCTGGGTACAATCAGCCCCAGCATTTT. This gives the protein CASSQGAGYNQPQHF. The rearrangement joins TRBV4-2 to TRBJ1-5; D unresolved. Germline lookup yields CDR1 LGHNA and CDR2 YNFKEQ. V shed 1 base and J shed 3 bases, with 10 bases lying between them. The CDR3 runs to 15 residues.

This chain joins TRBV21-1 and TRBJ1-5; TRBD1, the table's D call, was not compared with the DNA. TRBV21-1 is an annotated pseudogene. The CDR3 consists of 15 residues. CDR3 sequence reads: CANNRDRHSNQPQHF. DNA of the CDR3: TGTGCCAACAACCGGGACAGGCATAGCAATCAGCCCCAGCATTTT.

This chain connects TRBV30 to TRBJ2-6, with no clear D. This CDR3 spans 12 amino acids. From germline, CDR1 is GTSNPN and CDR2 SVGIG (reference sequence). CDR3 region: CALTPGANVLTF. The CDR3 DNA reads TGTGCTTTGACACCTGGGGCCAACGTCCTGACTTTC.

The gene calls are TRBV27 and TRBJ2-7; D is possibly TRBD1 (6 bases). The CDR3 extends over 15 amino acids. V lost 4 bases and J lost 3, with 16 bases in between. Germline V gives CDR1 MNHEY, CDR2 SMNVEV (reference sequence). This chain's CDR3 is CASSSVRGTFYEQYF. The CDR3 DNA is TGTGCCAGCAGTTCCGTCAGGGGAACCTTCTACGAGCAGTACTTC.

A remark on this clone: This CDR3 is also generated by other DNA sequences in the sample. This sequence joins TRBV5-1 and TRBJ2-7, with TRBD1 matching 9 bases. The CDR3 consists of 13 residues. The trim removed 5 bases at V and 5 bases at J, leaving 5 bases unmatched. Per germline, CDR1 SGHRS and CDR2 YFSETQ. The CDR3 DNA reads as TGCGCCAGCAGTTTACAGGGGGCCGACGAGCAGTACTTC. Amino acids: CASSLQGADEQYF.

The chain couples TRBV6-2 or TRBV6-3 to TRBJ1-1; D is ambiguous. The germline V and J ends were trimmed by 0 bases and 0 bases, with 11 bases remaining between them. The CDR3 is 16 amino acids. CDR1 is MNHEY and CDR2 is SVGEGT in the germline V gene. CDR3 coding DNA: TGTGCCAGCAGTTACTCGAGTCCCGGGCTGAACACTGAAGCTTTCTTT. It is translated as CASSYSSPGLNTEAFF.

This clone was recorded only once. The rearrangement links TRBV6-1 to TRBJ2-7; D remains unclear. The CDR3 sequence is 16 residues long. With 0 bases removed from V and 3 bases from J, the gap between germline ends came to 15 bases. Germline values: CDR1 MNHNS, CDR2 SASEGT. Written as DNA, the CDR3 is TGTGCCAGCAGTGAAGCGCTCCCGGTACTCAACTACGAGCAGTACTTC. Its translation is CASSEALPVLNYEQYF.

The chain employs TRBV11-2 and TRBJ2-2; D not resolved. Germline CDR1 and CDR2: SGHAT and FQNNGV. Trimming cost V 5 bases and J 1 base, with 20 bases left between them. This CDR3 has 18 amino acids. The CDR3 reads CASSLTRSLAGNTGELFF. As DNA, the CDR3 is TGTGCCAGCAGCCTCACGAGGTCCCTCGCTGGGAACACCGGGGAGCTGTTTTTT.

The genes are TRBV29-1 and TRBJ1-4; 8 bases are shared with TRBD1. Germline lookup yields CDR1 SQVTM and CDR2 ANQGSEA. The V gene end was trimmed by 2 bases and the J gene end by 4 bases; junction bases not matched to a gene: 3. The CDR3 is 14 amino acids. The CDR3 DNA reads TGCAGCGTTGAACGGGACAGGTTTAATGAAAAACTGTTTTTT. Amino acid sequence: CSVERDRFNEKLFF.